The sequence of this TCR beta chain was determined in a study of cytomegalovirus exposure and HLA in healthy donors. Study-wide results and limits: HLA restriction was apparent for most CMV-associated TCR beta chains in a later analysis. The study carried out a later analysis of TCR beta sequences. It associated under 20,000 of them with specific HLA alleles at a false discovery rate of 0.05. Published work reported that the classifier diagnosed cytomegalovirus status with high specificity and sensitivity. The study flagged around 150 TCR beta chains as cytomegalovirus-associated.

Both 60 Vbeta primers and 13 Jbeta primers went into the PCR. Measured with immunoSEQ multiplex PCR; TCRdb has only the in-frame clones, and not every one. The data contain 160,000 or so clones, 85% of them singletons. Note on this clone: Its antigen is currently unknown.

There are 13 residues in the CDR3. V was trimmed by 5 bases and J by 5 bases, leaving 12 bases between them. CDR1 SGHTA and CDR2 FQGTGA come from the germline V gene. Sequencing was done on a sample of PBMCs. The V gene is TRBV7-3, the J gene TRBJ2-5; a possible D gene is TRBD1 (6 bases). This clonotype was obtained from a woman younger than 35 in good health and CMV-seronegative. The CDR3 reads CASSHRVSETQYF. Written as DNA, the CDR3 is TGTGCCAGCAGCCACAGGGTCTCGGAGACCCAGTACTTC.